Following are 14 T cell receptor beta chains from one sample sequenced in a study of regulatory T cells in long-lasting Graves disease (dated by TCRdb to 2020 to 2023). Explained via the paper, the time point label denotes: newly diagnosed GD, antithyroid drugs for less than 3 months. For both TCR sequencing and RNA sequencing, RNA was extracted from PBMCs in TRIzol. Libraries were built with multiplex PCR. Sequencing relied on an Illumina HiSeq 4000. iRepertoire HTBI primers and Arm-PCR amplification of CDR3 regions were used to construct TCR beta libraries. The public reads were run again by TCRdb, first through fastp at Q25 and then through MiXCR, and only productive beta chains were kept. Entries are consolidated by CDR3 protein sequence, retaining the most common genes and DNA. The sample yields 400,000 to 500,000 distinct CDR3 sequences; 15% were counted once. The ten largest clones add up to about 7.6% of the sample.

These data were likewise used in another study, on T cells in Graves' hyperthyroidism and ophthalmopathy.

The sample in question was peripheral blood mononuclear cells (PBMCs), obtained at new diagnosis, from a patient treated with antithyroid drugs. The receptors originated from a middle-aged woman with Graves disease. Donor details come from another sample of the same person, matched by shared clones.

J is TRBJ2-4 and V is TRBV20-1; 11 bases are shared with TRBD2. This CDR3 has 20 residues. The V gene end was trimmed by 3 bases and the J gene end by 6 bases; junction bases not matched to a gene: 22. Germline V gives CDR1 DFQATT, CDR2 SNEGSKA (reference sequence). CDR3 residues: CSARVVAGTSGPISGNIQYF. In nucleotides, the CDR3 is TGCAGTGCTAGGGTAGTCGCCGGGACTAGCGGTCCGATCTCCGGAAACATTCAGTACTTC.

The rearrangement uses TRBV28 and TRBJ2-1, with 8 bases matching TRBD1. The CDR3 covers 15 residues. V lost 3 bases, J lost 9 bases, and 10 bases stayed unmatched. Germline CDR1 reads MDHEN; CDR2 reads SYDVKM. DNA for the CDR3: TGTGCCAGCAGTTTCATCGGACAGGGCGGCGGTGAGCAGTTCTTC. Its translation: CASSFIGQGGGEQFF.

This clonotype was seen many times. The chain employs TRBV28 and TRBJ2-7; 7 nucleotides line up with TRBD1. The CDR3 totals 15 residues. The germline CDR1 and CDR2 sequences are MDHEN and SYDVKM. Losses at the gene ends were 4 bases for V and 2 bases for J; bases not matched to a gene: 8. This chain's CDR3 is CASSSPGGSAYEQYF. As DNA, the CDR3 is TGTGCCAGCAGTTCACCAGGGGGTTCGGCCTACGAGCAGTACTTC.

This chain uses TRBV4-3 with TRBJ1-6, with D possibly TRBD1 on 5 matching bases. The germline V and J ends were trimmed by 0 bases and 6 bases, with 15 bases remaining between them. The CDR3 extends over 17 amino acids. Per the germline V gene, CDR1 is LGHNA and CDR2 is YSLEER. The CDR3 loop is CASSQDSALGGNSPLHF. Here the CDR3 DNA reads TGCGCCAGCAGCCAAGATTCAGCCCTTGGGGGTAATTCACCCCTCCACTTT.

This clonotype was detected many times. This chain joins TRBV27 and TRBJ2-1, with a tentative D call TRBD1 (6 bases). The CDR3 is made up of 15 amino acids. V was trimmed by 4 bases and J by 2 bases, leaving 12 bases between them. The germline CDR1 and CDR2 sequences are MNHEY and SMNVEV (reference sequence). The CDR3 DNA reads TGTGCCAGCAGTTCGACAGGTTGGGCCTACAATGAGCAGTTCTTC. It codes for CASSSTGWAYNEQFF.

The chain combines TRBV4-3 with TRBJ1-2, with 11 bases fitting TRBD1. J lost 7 bases, V lost 0 bases, and 7 bases had no gene match. CDR1 LGHNA and CDR2 YSLEER come from the germline V gene. This CDR3 has 16 amino acids. The DNA of the CDR3 is TGCGCCAGCAGCCAAGATGAATCGGACAGGGGGCTTGGCTACACCTTC. Translation: CASSQDESDRGLGYTF.

This clonotype was observed many times. The chain recombines TRBV3-1 with TRBJ1-1; D possibly corresponds to TRBD1 (6 bases). The CDR3 contains 13 residues. The germline V gene has CDR1 LGHDT and CDR2 YNNKEL (reference sequence). V lost 5 bases and J lost 4, with 11 bases in between. The CDR3 coding sequence is TGTGCCAGCAGCTCCGCGGGGGCCACTGAAGCTTTCTTT. Translated, it gives CASSSAGATEAFF.

This clonotype was counted a single time. J is TRBJ2-1 and V is TRBV2; D possibly corresponds to TRBD2 (6 bases). The CDR3 contains 17 residues. V was shortened by 10 bases and J by 3 bases, with 25 bases between the two germline ends. In germline, CDR1 is SNHLY, CDR2 FYNNEI. CDR3 sequence: CATREAVLSRYYNEQFF. In DNA, the CDR3 is TGTGCCACCAGGGAGGCCGTGCTGAGTAGGTACTACAATGAGCAGTTCTTC.

This clonotype occurred many times. The chain couples TRBV18 to TRBJ2-2; D uncertain. Trimming removed 2 bases from V and 0 bases from J, with 13 bases in between. The CDR3 extends over 17 amino acids. CDR1 and CDR2 from the germline V gene are KGHSH and LQKENI. CDR3 in amino acids: CASSPLTIRSNTGELFF. CDR3 in DNA: TGTGCCAGCTCACCATTGACGATCCGGTCGAACACCGGGGAGCTGTTTTTT.

This clonotype turned up a few times. This rearrangement joins TRBV7-6 to TRBJ2-7, with 9 bases that match TRBD1. The CDR3 sequence is 15 residues long. CDR1 SGHVS and CDR2 FNYEAQ come from the germline V gene. V lost 5 bases and J lost 2; bases outside the gene matches: 7. The CDR3, as DNA: TGTGCCAGCAGCCGAACCCGGGACAGGGCCTACGAGCAGTACTTC. It codes for CASSRTRDRAYEQYF.

About this clonotype: The conserved phenylalanine or tryptophan normally closing the CDR3 is absent here, so this likely arose from a read error. The chain links TRBV24-1 to TRBJ1-5, with TRBD1 identical over 7 bases. This CDR3 comprises 16 residues. The ends lost 4 bases at V and 4 bases at J; junction bases unmatched: 9. Germline CDR1 KGHDR, CDR2 SFDVKD. The CDR3 protein is CATSDRGTVTNQPQHL. CDR3 nucleotides: TGTGCCACCAGTGACCGTGGGACAGTAACTAATCAGCCCCAGCATCTT.

This clonotype was counted between two and nine times. This rearrangement joins TRBV7-9 to TRBJ2-3; D might be TRBD1 (6 bases). The CDR3 runs to 15 residues. Looked up from germline, CDR1 is SEHNR and CDR2 is FQNEAQ (reference sequence). The V gene lost 5 bases and the J gene lost 5 bases, with 17 bases spanning the gap. The CDR3 reads CASSRRDTPKDTQYF. In nucleotides, the CDR3 is TGTGCCAGCAGCCGACGGGACACTCCAAAAGATACGCAGTATTTT. The whole variable domain, filled in from reference TRBV7-9 and TRBJ2-3, reads DTGVSQNPRHKITKRGQNVTFRCDPISEHNRLYWYRQTLGQGPEFLTYFQNEAQLEKSRLLSDRFSAERPKGSFSTLEIQRTEQGDSAMYLCASSRRDTPKDTQYFGPGTRLTVL.

This clonotype was counted many times. The chain employs TRBV7-9 and TRBJ1-1; TRBD1 is a possible D gene (5 bases). The CDR3 covers 13 residues. Germline CDR1 is SEHNR and CDR2 is FQNEAQ (reference sequence). V was clipped by 3 bases and J by 10 bases, with 15 bases between them. CDR3 coding DNA: TGTGCCAGCAGCTTGGCGGGGGGAGAGTCAGCTTTCTTT. Its protein is CASSLAGGESAFF.

This clonotype was found many times. This chain joins TRBV12-3 or TRBV12-4 and TRBJ2-2; unclear D gene. The CDR3 extends over 13 amino acids. The ends were cut back, 5 bases at V and 8 bases at J, with 12 bases in the middle. CDR3 sequence (DNA): TGTGCCAGCAGTCCGACTGGGGTAGGGGAGCTGTTTTTT. It is translated as CASSPTGVGELFF.